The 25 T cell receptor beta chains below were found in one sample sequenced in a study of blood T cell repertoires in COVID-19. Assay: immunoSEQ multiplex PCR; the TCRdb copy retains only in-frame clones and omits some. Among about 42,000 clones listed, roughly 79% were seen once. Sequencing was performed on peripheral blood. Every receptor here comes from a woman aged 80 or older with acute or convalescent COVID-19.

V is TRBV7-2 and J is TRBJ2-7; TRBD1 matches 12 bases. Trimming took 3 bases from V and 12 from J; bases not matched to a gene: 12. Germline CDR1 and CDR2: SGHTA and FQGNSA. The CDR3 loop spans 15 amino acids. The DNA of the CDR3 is TGTGCCAGCAGCTTGGGCCGGGACAGGGGGCTCCGACGGTACTTC. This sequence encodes CASSLGRDRGLRRYF.

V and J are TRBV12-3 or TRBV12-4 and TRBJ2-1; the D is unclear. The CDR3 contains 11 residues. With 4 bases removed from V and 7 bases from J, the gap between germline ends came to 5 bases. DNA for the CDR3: TGTGCCAGCAGTTCCCTGAATGAGCAGTTCTTC. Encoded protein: CASSSLNEQFF.

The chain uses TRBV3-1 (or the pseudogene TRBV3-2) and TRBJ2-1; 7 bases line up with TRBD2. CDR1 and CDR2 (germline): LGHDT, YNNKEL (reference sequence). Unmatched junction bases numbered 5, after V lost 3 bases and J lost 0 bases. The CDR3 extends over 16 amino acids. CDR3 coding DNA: TGTGCCAGCAGCCATATAGCGGGTAGCTCCTACAATGAGCAGTTCTTC. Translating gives CASSHIAGSSYNEQFF.

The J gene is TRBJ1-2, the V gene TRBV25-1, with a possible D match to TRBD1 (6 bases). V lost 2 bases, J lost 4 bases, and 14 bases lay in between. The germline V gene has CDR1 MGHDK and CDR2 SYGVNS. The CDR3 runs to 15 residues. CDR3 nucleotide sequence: TGTGCCAGCAGTGAACCCGAAGGGGGTAGCTATGGCTACACCTTC. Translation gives CASSEPEGGSYGYTF.

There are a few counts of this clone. DNA for the CDR3: TGTGCCACCAGCATAACTACACTAGCGGGAGTGGCAGATACGCAGTATTTT. Its translation is CATSITTLAGVADTQYF. The rearrangement joins TRBV15 to TRBJ2-3; TRBD2 matches 11 bases. Germline V gene sequence: CDR1 LNHNV, CDR2 YYDKDF (reference sequence). V dropped 4 bases and J dropped 4; count of bases not matched to a gene: 10. The CDR3 consists of 17 residues. Complete variable domain (other parts from reference TRBV15 and TRBJ2-3): DAMVIQNPRYQVTQFGKPVTLSCSQTLNHNVMYWYQQKSSQAPKLLFHYYDKDFNNEADTPDNFQSRRPNTSFCFLDIRSPGLGDTAMYLCATSITTLAGVADTQYFGPGTRLTVL.

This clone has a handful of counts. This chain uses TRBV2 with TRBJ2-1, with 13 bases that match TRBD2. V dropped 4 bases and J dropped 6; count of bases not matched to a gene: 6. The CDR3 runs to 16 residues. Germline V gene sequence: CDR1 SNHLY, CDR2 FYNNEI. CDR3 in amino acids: CASSGLAGGLSNEQFF. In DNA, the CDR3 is TGTGCCAGCAGTGGACTAGCGGGAGGTTTATCCAATGAGCAGTTCTTC.

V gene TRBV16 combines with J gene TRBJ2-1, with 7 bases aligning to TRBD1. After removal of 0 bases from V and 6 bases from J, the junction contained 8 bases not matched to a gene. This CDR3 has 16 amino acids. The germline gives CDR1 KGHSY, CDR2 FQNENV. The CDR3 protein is CASSQSLRGFSNEQFF. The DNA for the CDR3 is TGTGCCAGCAGCCAATCCCTCAGGGGGTTTAGCAATGAGCAGTTCTTC. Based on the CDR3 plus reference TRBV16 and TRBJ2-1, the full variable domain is GEEVAQTPKHLVRGEGQKAKLYCAPIKGHSYVFWYQQVLKNEFKFLISFQNENVFDETGMPKERFSAKCLPNSPCSLEIQATKLEDSAVYFCASSQSLRGFSNEQFFGPGTRLTVL.

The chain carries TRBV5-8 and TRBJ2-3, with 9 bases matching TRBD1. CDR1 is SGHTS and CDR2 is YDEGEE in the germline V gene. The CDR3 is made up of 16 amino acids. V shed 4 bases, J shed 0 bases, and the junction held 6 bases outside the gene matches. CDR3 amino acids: CASSPGTGRSTDTQYF. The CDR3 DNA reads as TGTGCCAGCAGCCCCGGGACAGGGCGAAGCACAGATACGCAGTATTTT.

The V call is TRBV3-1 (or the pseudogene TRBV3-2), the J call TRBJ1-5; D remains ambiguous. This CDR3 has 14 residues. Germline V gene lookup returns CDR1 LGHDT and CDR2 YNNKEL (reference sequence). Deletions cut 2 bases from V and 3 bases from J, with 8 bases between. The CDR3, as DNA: TGTGCCAGCAGCCAATCGGGGAACAATCAGCCCCAGCATTTT. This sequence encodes CASSQSGNNQPQHF.

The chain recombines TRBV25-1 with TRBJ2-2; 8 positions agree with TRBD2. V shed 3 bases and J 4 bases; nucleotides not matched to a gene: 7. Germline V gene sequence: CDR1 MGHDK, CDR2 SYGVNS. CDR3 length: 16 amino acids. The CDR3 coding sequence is TGTGCCAGCAGTGAGATTAGCGGGACGCGCACCGGGGAGCTGTTTTTT. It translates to CASSEISGTRTGELFF.

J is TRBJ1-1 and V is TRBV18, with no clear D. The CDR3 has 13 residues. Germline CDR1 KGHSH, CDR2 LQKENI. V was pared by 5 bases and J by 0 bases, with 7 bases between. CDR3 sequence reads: CASSSQVNTEAFF. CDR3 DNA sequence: TGTGCCAGCTCATCTCAGGTGAACACTGAAGCTTTCTTT.

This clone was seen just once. The CDR3 bases are TGTGCCAGCAGCCAATCTCTAGCGGGGGGATACAATGAGCAGTTCTTC. Its translation is CASSQSLAGGYNEQFF. The genes are TRBV3-1 (or the pseudogene TRBV3-2) and TRBJ2-1, with TRBD2 identical over 11 bases. V was pared by 2 bases and J by 4 bases, with 4 bases of the junction left unmatched. Germline loops: CDR1 LGHDT, CDR2 YNNKEL (reference sequence). The CDR3 consists of 16 residues.

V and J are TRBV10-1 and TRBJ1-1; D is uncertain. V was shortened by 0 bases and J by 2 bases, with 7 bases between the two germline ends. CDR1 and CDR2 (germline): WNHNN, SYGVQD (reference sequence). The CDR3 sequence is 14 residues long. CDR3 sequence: CASSESLANTEAFF. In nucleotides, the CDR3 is TGCGCCAGCAGTGAGTCTCTGGCAAACACTGAAGCTTTCTTT.

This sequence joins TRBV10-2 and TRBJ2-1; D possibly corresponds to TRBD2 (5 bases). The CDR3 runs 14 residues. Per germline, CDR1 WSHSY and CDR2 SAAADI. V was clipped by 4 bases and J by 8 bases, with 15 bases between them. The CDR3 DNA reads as TGCGCCAGCAGTGGTGGGAGACCAAACTATGAGCAGTTCTTC. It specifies CASSGGRPNYEQFF.

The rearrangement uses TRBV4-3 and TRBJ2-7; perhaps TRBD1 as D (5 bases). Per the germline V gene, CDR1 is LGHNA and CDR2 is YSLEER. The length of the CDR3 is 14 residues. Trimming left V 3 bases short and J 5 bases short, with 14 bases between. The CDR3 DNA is TGCGCCAGCAGCCATGACCTAAGGGGTGACGAGCAGTACTTC. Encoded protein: CASSHDLRGDEQYF.

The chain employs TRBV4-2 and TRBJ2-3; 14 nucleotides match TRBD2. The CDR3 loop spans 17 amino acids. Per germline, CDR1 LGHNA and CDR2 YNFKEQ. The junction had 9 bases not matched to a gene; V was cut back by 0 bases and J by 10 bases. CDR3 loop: CASSQDRGTSGSVAQYF. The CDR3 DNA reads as TGTGCCAGCAGCCAAGATCGTGGGACTAGCGGGAGCGTCGCGCAGTATTTT.

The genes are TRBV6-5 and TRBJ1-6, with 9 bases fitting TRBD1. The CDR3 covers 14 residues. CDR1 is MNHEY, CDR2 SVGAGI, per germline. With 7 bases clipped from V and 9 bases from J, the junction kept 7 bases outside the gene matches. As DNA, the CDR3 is TGTGCCAGCAAGGCACAGGGGGCTGGTTCACCCCTCCACTTT. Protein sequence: CASKAQGAGSPLHF.

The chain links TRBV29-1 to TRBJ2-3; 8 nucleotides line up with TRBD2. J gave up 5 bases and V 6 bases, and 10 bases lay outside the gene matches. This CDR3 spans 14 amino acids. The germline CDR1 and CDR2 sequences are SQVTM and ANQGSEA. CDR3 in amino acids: CSVKVTSERDTQYF. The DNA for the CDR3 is TGCAGCGTAAAGGTGACTAGCGAGAGAGATACGCAGTATTTT.

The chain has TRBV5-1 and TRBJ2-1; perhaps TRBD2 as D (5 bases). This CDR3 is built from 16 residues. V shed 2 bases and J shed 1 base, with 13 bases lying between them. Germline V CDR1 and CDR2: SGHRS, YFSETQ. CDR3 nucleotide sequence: TGCGCCAGCAGCTTAGAGGGCTCCGCTTCCTACAATGAGCAGTTCTTC. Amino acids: CASSLEGSASYNEQFF. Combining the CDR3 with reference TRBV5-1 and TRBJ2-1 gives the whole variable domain KAGVTQTPRYLIKTRGQQVTLSCSPISGHRSVSWYQQTPGQGLQFLFEYFSETQRNKGNFPGRFSGRQFSNSRSEMNVSTLELGDSALYLCASSLEGSASYNEQFFGPGTRLTVL.

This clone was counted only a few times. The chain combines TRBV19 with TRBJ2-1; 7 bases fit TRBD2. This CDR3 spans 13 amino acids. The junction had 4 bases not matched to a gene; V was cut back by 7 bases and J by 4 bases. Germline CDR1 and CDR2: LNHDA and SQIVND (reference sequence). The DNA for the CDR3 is TGTGCCAGTACCCCGGGACTATACAATGAGCAGTTCTTC. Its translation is CASTPGLYNEQFF.

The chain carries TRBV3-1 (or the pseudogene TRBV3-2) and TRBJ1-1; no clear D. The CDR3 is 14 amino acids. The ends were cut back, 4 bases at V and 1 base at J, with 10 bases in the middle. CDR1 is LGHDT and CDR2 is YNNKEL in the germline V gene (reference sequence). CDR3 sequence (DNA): TGTGCCAGCAGCCTTTTGCGGGGGAACACTGAAGCTTTCTTT. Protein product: CASSLLRGNTEAFF.

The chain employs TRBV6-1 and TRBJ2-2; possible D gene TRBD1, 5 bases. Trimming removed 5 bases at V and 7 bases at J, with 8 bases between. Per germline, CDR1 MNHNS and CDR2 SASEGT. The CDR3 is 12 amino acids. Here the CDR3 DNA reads TGTGCCAGCAGTTTTCAGGGCGGGGAGCTGTTTTTT. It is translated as CASSFQGGELFF.

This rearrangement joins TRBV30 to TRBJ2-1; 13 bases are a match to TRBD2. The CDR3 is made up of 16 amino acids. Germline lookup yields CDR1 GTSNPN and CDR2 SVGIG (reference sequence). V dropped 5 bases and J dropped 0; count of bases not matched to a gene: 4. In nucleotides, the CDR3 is TGTGCCTGGTTGGGACTAGCGGGAAGCTCCTACAATGAGCAGTTCTTC. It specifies CAWLGLAGSSYNEQFF.

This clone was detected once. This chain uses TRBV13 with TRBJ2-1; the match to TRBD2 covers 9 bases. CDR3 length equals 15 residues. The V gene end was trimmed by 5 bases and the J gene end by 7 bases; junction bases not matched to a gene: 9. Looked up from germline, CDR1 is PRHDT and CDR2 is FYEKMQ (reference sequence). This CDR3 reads CASSKRTSALNEQFF. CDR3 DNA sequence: TGTGCCAGCAGCAAACGGACTAGCGCCCTTAATGAGCAGTTCTTC.

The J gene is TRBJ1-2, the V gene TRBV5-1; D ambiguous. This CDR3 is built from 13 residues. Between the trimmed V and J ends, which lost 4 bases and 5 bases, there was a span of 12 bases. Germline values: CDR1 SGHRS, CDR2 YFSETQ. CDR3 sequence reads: CASSLLREYGYTF. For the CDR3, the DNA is TGCGCCAGCAGCCTTCTTCGGGAGTATGGCTACACCTTC.